Below are 20 T cell receptor beta chains sequenced from a single sample in a study of early T cells in non-severe SARS-CoV-2 infection. TCRdb recomputed calls from the 5' RACE reads with MiXCR, one row per CDR3 protein. The table lists some 80,000 distinct CDR3 sequences, more than 10% of them singletons. Sequencing was done on a sample of whole blood. These receptors all come from an adult who was a healthcare worker with PCR-confirmed SARS-CoV-2 infection or an uninfected control (not recorded which).

V and J are TRBV7-2 and TRBJ1-1; D is possibly TRBD1 (5 bases). Germline lookup yields CDR1 SGHTA and CDR2 FQGNSA. Trimming pared 5 bases from V and 3 bases from J, leaving 13 bases between. This CDR3 region has 14 residues. CDR3 DNA sequence: TGTGCCAGCAGCCCCCAGGGTCTCTACACTGAAGCTTTCTTT. Residues: CASSPQGLYTEAFF.

The rearrangement links TRBV19 to TRBJ2-2; 7 bases are a match to TRBD2. The V segment lost 6 bases and the J segment 6 bases; nucleotides outside the gene matches: 1. CDR1 is LNHDA and CDR2 is SQIVND in the germline V gene (reference sequence). This CDR3 is 12 amino acids long. The CDR3 region has the DNA TGTGCCAGTAGCCGGGGGGCCGGGGAGCTGTTTTTT. It is translated as CASSRGAGELFF.

This clonotype was recorded a few times. V usage is TRBV18 and J usage is TRBJ2-7; the match to TRBD1 covers 8 bases. Germline assignment: CDR1 KGHSH and CDR2 LQKENI. V dropped 6 bases and J dropped 3; count of bases not matched to a gene: 4. The CDR3 is 13 residues long. CDR3 amino acids: CASSTDRGYEQYF. The CDR3 coding sequence is TGTGCCAGCTCCACAGACAGGGGCTACGAGCAGTACTTC.

This clonotype was seen repeatedly, ten times or more. The gene calls are TRBV20-1 and TRBJ2-1, with 12 bases lining up with TRBD2. The CDR3 loop spans 21 amino acids. J was trimmed by 2 bases and V by 6 bases; bases with no gene match: 23. Germline loops: CDR1 DFQATT, CDR2 SNEGSKA (reference sequence). The CDR3 reads CSAHSPLPSGRAGGTYNEQFF. Written as DNA, the CDR3 is TGCAGTGCCCATTCACCCCTCCCTAGCGGGAGGGCCGGGGGAACCTACAATGAGCAGTTCTTC.

The chain is built from TRBV28 and TRBJ1-3; 7 nucleotides line up with TRBD1. The CDR3 spans 17 residues. Germline V gene data show CDR1 as MDHEN and CDR2 as SYDVKM. Trimming took 2 bases from V and 0 from J; bases not matched to a gene: 7. As DNA, the CDR3 is TGTGCCAGCAGTTTACCTCACAGGGGAAGCTCTGGAAACACCATATATTTT. Amino acids: CASSLPHRGSSGNTIYF. The variable domain in full, with the rest retrieved from reference TRBV28 and TRBJ1-3, is DVKVTQSSRYLVKRTGEKVFLECVQDMDHENMFWYRQDPGLGLRLIYFSYDVKMKEKGDIPEGYSVSREKKERFSLILESASTNQTSMYLCASSLPHRGSSGNTIYFGEGSWLTVV.

The chain is built from TRBV7-9 and TRBJ2-2; D is perhaps TRBD2 (5 bases). Germline V gives CDR1 SEHNR, CDR2 FQNEAQ (reference sequence). This CDR3 has 16 residues. V was trimmed by 6 bases and J by 6 bases, leaving 20 bases between them. The CDR3 nucleotides are TGTGCCAGCAGTCTCCGTCGGGGTCAAGATGCCGGGGAGCTGTTTTTT. Translating it yields CASSLRRGQDAGELFF. The full variable domain, completed using reference TRBV7-9 and TRBJ2-2, is DTGVSQNPRHKITKRGQNVTFRCDPISEHNRLYWYRQTLGQGPEFLTYFQNEAQLEKSRLLSDRFSAERPKGSFSTLEIQRTEQGDSAMYLCASSLRRGQDAGELFFGEGSRLTVL.

This clonotype appeared many times. J is TRBJ2-5 and V is TRBV6-2 or TRBV6-3, with TRBD2 matching over 10 bases. The CDR3 has 15 residues. Germline trimming cut 7 bases from V and 4 bases from J; bases unmatched to any gene: 9. CDR1 and CDR2 (germline): MNHEY, SVGEGT. CDR3: CASTLVAGGGETQYF. CDR3 nucleotide sequence: TGTGCCAGCACCTTAGTAGCGGGAGGAGGAGAGACCCAGTACTTC.

In this sample, this clonotype turned up many times. The chain has TRBV7-8 and TRBJ2-7; tentatively, D is TRBD2 (6 bases). The V gene's germline CDR1 is SGHVS and CDR2 FQNEAQ. V was clipped by 1 base and J by 3 bases, with 10 bases between them. This CDR3 comprises 14 residues. The CDR3 bases are TGTGCCAGCAGCTTAGGGGACTTAAACTACGAGCAGTACTTC. Amino acid sequence: CASSLGDLNYEQYF.

The chain uses TRBV7-8 and TRBJ2-2; D is possibly TRBD2 (6 bases). CDR3 length: 15 amino acids. The V gene's germline CDR1 is SGHVS and CDR2 FQNEAQ. Trimming stripped 4 bases from V and 6 bases from J, with 15 bases between. CDR3 sequence reads: CASSSSGGEPGELFF. The CDR3 nucleotides are TGTGCCAGCAGCTCGAGCGGCGGGGAACCCGGGGAGCTGTTTTTT.

The gene calls are TRBV19 and TRBJ1-2; D call uncertain. The V gene's germline CDR1 is LNHDA and CDR2 SQIVND (reference sequence). This CDR3 contains 11 residues. V was trimmed by 7 bases and J by 7 bases, leaving 10 bases between them. The CDR3 region is CASTLGSGYTF. Here the CDR3 DNA reads TGTGCCAGTACGCTTGGAAGTGGCTACACCTTC.

This clonotype was observed many times. The V call is TRBV5-1, the J call TRBJ2-1, with 10 bases fitting TRBD2. The CDR3 consists of 16 residues. The germline CDR1 and CDR2 sequences are SGHRS and YFSETQ. The V and J ends lost 4 bases and 8 bases, in that order; junction bases with no gene match: 12. The CDR3 loop is CASSTGAGGPGDEQFF. CDR3 DNA sequence: TGCGCCAGCAGCACTGGAGCGGGAGGGCCGGGCGATGAGCAGTTCTTC.

The chain couples TRBV21-1 to TRBJ2-2; no check of the table's D call, TRBD2, against the DNA was made. TRBV21-1 is classified as a pseudogene. The CDR3 spans 18 residues. CDR3 residues: CASTPTSGKRRAIGELFF. The CDR3, as DNA: TGTGCCAGCACTCCAACTAGCGGGAAAAGGAGAGCGATCGGGGAGCTGTTTTTT.

This clonotype was detected only a few times. The chain couples TRBV7-8 to TRBJ2-7; 13 nucleotides agree with TRBD2. Germline trimming cut 4 bases from V and 3 bases from J; bases unmatched to any gene: 6. CDR1 and CDR2 from the germline V gene are SGHVS and FQNEAQ. The CDR3 has 16 amino acids. The CDR3 sequence is CASSSRGLAGRYEQYF. In nucleotides, the CDR3 is TGTGCCAGCAGCTCTAGGGGACTAGCGGGGCGCTACGAGCAGTACTTC.

V and J are TRBV28 and TRBJ2-3; possible D gene TRBD1, 5 bases. This CDR3 spans 14 amino acids. Per germline, CDR1 MDHEN and CDR2 SYDVKM. Trimming pared 11 bases from V and 0 bases from J, leaving 15 bases between. CDR3 DNA: TGTGCCGGACCAGGGTACAAGAGCACAGATACGCAGTATTTT. Protein: CAGPGYKSTDTQYF.

This clonotype was seen a few times. The V and J genes are TRBV29-1 and TRBJ2-1; 11 nucleotides line up with TRBD2. The V gene end was trimmed by 6 bases and the J gene end by 6 bases; junction bases not matched to a gene: 13. The CDR3 is 16 amino acids. Germline V CDR1 and CDR2: SQVTM, ANQGSEA. The CDR3 DNA is TGCAGCGTATACTATCCACTAGCGGGAGTGGGCAATGAGCAGTTCTTC. It encodes CSVYYPLAGVGNEQFF.

This clonotype was found a few times. The chain links TRBV20-1 to TRBJ2-3; 10 bases agree with TRBD2. Losses at the gene ends were 0 bases for V and 3 bases for J; bases not matched to a gene: 6. The germline CDR1 and CDR2 sequences are DFQATT and SNEGSKA (reference sequence). The CDR3 runs to 16 residues. In DNA, the CDR3 is TGCAGTGCTAGAGATGAGAGCGGGAGGGAAACAGATACGCAGTATTTT. Protein: CSARDESGRETDTQYF.

The chain combines TRBV6-1 with TRBJ2-5; 11 positions agree with TRBD2. V dropped 7 bases and J dropped 5; count of bases not matched to a gene: 6. The germline gives CDR1 MNHNS, CDR2 SASEGT. This CDR3 region has 14 residues. CDR3 sequence reads: CASMLAGGGETQYF. In nucleotides, the CDR3 is TGTGCCAGCATGCTAGCGGGAGGAGGGGAGACCCAGTACTTC.

The CDR3 DNA sequence: TGCGCCAGCAGCTTGGAAAGCGGCGAGCAGTTCTTC. It encodes CASSLESGEQFF. The chain carries TRBV5-1 and TRBJ2-1; maybe TRBD2 (5 bases). The CDR3 has 12 amino acids. Per germline, CDR1 SGHRS and CDR2 YFSETQ. Trimming took off 0 bases at V and 10 bases at J, with 8 bases between the two ends.

This clonotype was seen ten or more times. The genes are TRBV5-1 and TRBJ2-1, with a tentative D call TRBD2 (6 bases). CDR3 length equals 14 residues. The V end lost 5 bases, the J end lost 0 bases, and 9 bases lay between the germline ends. From germline, CDR1 is SGHRS and CDR2 YFSETQ. The CDR3 nucleotides are TGCGCCAGCAGAGCGGACTACTCCTACAATGAGCAGTTCTTC. Translating gives CASRADYSYNEQFF.

This clonotype was seen ten or more times. The genes are TRBV6-1 and TRBJ2-6, with D perhaps matching TRBD1 (5 bases). The V end lost 11 bases, the J end lost 5 bases, and 16 bases lay between the germline ends. The CDR3 has 14 residues. Germline-derived CDR1 and CDR2 are MNHNS and SASEGT. The CDR3 bases are TGTGCCCTCTCAGGGAATTGGCGGGCCAACGTCCTGACTTTC. Amino acids: CALSGNWRANVLTF.